The clone carrying this T cell receptor beta chain was counted between two and nine times. What it binds is unknown. The data were obtained in a study of T cells in Graves' hyperthyroidism and ophthalmopathy. Looking at the study overall: Prior to any treatment, at the point of initial diagnosis, peripheral blood was collected. Regarding the study as a whole: The model identified upcoming ophthalmopathy a median approximately 6.5 months ahead of onset.

Researchers took RNA transcripts and amplified the TCR beta CDR3 regions from them. A first-round RT-PCR of the TCR CDR3 used the HTBI primer set. MiXCR, run by TCRdb on the multiplex PCR reads, gives a single entry per CDR3 protein. The sample contains hundreds of thousands of distinct CDR3 sequences, more than 11% of which appear only once. Germline values: CDR1 DFQATT, CDR2 SNEGSKA (reference sequence). The V gene lost 5 bases and the J gene lost 7 bases, with 15 bases spanning the gap. The CDR3 covers 13 residues. In patients aged 18 to 65, hyperthyroidism was newly diagnosed, with duration under 2 months. Isolation of PBMCs was performed on 8 to 10 ml fresh peripheral blood.

This receptor was taken from a woman between 25 and 40 years old with Graves' hyperthyroidism that later progressed to Graves' ophthalmopathy. What was sequenced was blood. This sequence joins TRBV20-1 and TRBJ2-1, with D possibly being TRBD2 (6 bases). The CDR3 region has the DNA TGCAGTGCTCTAGGCGGGACGGGGAATGAGCAGTTCTTC. Translated, it gives CSALGGTGNEQFF.